This entry describes one T cell receptor beta chain. What it recognizes is unknown. The study ran its PCR with 60 Vbeta and 13 Jbeta primers. Some clones are missing from TCRdb's copy, which holds only in-frame ones; the method was immunoSEQ multiplex PCR. Found here are more than 80,000 clones, approximately 70% of them singletons; the top ten hold 2.7%. This record belongs to a study of cytomegalovirus exposure and HLA in healthy donors. At the level of the study: The Caucasian-associated ancestry cluster held under 90% of more than 350 genotyped donors. Whole-study findings and limits: Most CMV-associated TCR beta chains appeared HLA-restricted in a later analysis. Data from an earlier analysis indicated that most TCR beta V segments were productive either about 87% or about 30% of the time. An Asian-associated ancestry cluster reportedly showed fewer N-insertions than the roughly 700-donor mean in a later analysis.

Unmatched junction bases numbered 12, after V lost 11 bases and J lost 3 bases. The length of the CDR3 is 14 residues. The germline gives CDR1 MNHNS, CDR2 SASEGT. This TCR was sampled from a man aged 45-65 years in good health and CMV-seronegative. The chain carries TRBV6-1 and TRBJ2-5; 7 positions agree with TRBD1. The sequencing sample was made of PBMCs. In nucleotides, the CDR3 is TGTGCCGGCGCGTCCGGGACAGCAAAAGAGACCCAGTACTTC. It is translated as CAGASGTAKETQYF.